This T cell receptor beta chain was captured in a study of identical twins' blood T cells. In its sample, this clonotype was seen many times. TCRdb reprocessed the 5' RACE reads with MiXCR, giving one entry per CDR3 protein. Here the sample spans 350,000 to 400,000 distinct CDR3 sequences, about 28% being singletons. The V end was cut by 4 bases, the J end by 1 base, with 5 bases between. The germline CDR1 and CDR2 sequences are LGHDT and YNNKEL (reference sequence). CDR3 size: 12 residues. Sequencing was carried out using PBMCs. The chain employs TRBV3-1 and TRBJ2-7; D gene ambiguous. This TCR was sampled from a woman aged 18 to 55 in good health. Here the CDR3 DNA reads TGTGCCAGCAGCCTCTATTCCTACGAGCAGTACTTC. It codes for CASSLYSYEQYF.